The source of this T cell receptor (beta chain) is a study of shared clonotypes between healthy human individuals. Notes on the study in general: It was observed that about 5% of naive CD4 clonotypes were shared across a handful of donors. Sequencing depth was a factor that was expected to affect clonotype sharing among donors.

In regard to this clone: What it binds is unknown.

TCRdb's copy holds only in-frame clones and misses some; the assay was immunoSEQ multiplex PCR. Among about 2.4 million clones listed, over 85% were seen once. Trimming took 5 bases from V and 5 from J, leaving 14 bases between them. This CDR3 region has 14 residues. The germline CDR1 and CDR2 sequences are MNHEY and SMNVEV (reference sequence). Sample: naive CD4+ T cells sorted from blood. Subset indicated: CD45RA+ positively selected. This TCR was recovered from a young man in good health. The chain has TRBV27 and TRBJ2-3; D is unclear. For the CDR3, the DNA is TGTGCCAGCAGTATATGGGGTACGGAAGATACGCAGTATTTT. Its protein is CASSIWGTEDTQYF.